This passage covers 30 T cell receptor beta chains from one sample sequenced in a study of siplizumab effects on memory and regulatory T cells (dated by TCRdb to between 2019 and 2020). The library relied on the immunoSEQ multiplex PCR assay. Drawn from immuneACCESS, this table holds only the in-frame rearrangements with V and J called that TCRdb kept. Clones are partly lost; checked studies trace under half to an unresolved V gene and leave the rest unexplained. Recorded for this sample are roughly 60,000 clones; approximately 96% of them occurred a single time. 0.095% of the sample comes from the top ten. Sequencing used naive CD8+ T cells sorted from blood. The sample's cell subset or site label is to be understood as: unstimulated naive T cells. The receptors were sampled from a human donor in good health.

The chain carries TRBV5-6 and TRBJ1-2; 8 bases fit TRBD1. The J segment lost 7 bases and the V segment lost 5 bases, leaving 7 bases of the junction unmatched. Germline lookup yields CDR1 SGHDT and CDR2 YYEEEE. The CDR3 covers 13 residues. In nucleotides, the CDR3 is TGTGCCAGCAGTCCCCCAGGGGGCTTTGGCTACACCTTC. Translation: CASSPPGGFGYTF.

This chain connects TRBV7-7 to TRBJ1-2; no definite D call. Germline V gives CDR1 SSHAT, CDR2 FNYEAQ (reference sequence). This CDR3 comprises 16 residues. The V and J ends lost 1 base and 0 bases respectively, with 12 bases between them. CDR3 loop: CASSLEADGANYGYTF. In nucleotides, the CDR3 is TGTGCCAGCAGCTTAGAGGCGGACGGAGCTAACTATGGCTACACCTTC.

This chain uses TRBV29-1 with TRBJ1-4; possible D gene TRBD1, 5 bases. From germline, CDR1 is SQVTM and CDR2 ANQGSEA. Trimming removed 7 bases from V and 7 bases from J, with 13 bases in between. The CDR3 sequence is 12 residues long. CDR3 region: CSATGGGEKLFF. The CDR3 DNA is TGCAGCGCCACCGGGGGGGGTGAAAAACTGTTTTTT.

CDR3 DNA sequence: TGTGCCATCAGTGAGTCGGACGGATTCTATCAGCCCCAGCATTTT. Its translation: CAISESDGFYQPQHF. The gene calls are TRBV10-3 and TRBJ1-5; D call uncertain. This CDR3 has 15 residues. Trimming pared 0 bases from V and 5 bases from J, leaving 11 bases between. Looked up from germline, CDR1 is ENHRY and CDR2 is SYGVKD.

The rearrangement links TRBV28 to TRBJ1-1; D unclear. Germline CDR1 MDHEN, CDR2 SYDVKM. Trimming cost V 6 bases and J 0 bases, with 2 bases left between them. This CDR3 region has 11 residues. The CDR3, as DNA: TGTGCCAGCAGGCTGAACACTGAAGCTTTCTTT. Protein sequence: CASRLNTEAFF.

This chain joins TRBV27 and TRBJ1-6; D possibly corresponds to TRBD1 (6 bases). The germline gives CDR1 MNHEY, CDR2 SMNVEV (reference sequence). The CDR3 length is 13 residues. V lost 3 bases and J lost 9, with 9 bases in between. CDR3 in amino acids: CASSLDRTSPLHF. The CDR3 nucleotides are TGTGCCAGCAGTTTGGACAGAACTTCACCCCTCCACTTT.

The V call is TRBV9, the J call TRBJ1-2, with D tentatively TRBD1 (6 bases). Germline CDR1 reads SGDLS; CDR2 reads YYNGEE. Trimming cost V 3 bases and J 4 bases, with 13 bases left between them. This CDR3 has 14 amino acids. CDR3 region: CASSATGIPYGYTF. The CDR3, as DNA: TGTGCCAGCAGCGCAACAGGGATTCCCTATGGCTACACCTTC. Supplemented by reference TRBV9 and TRBJ1-2, the full variable domain reads DSGVTQTPKHLITATGQRVTLRCSPRSGDLSVYWYQQSLDQGLQFLIQYYNGEERAKGNILERFSAQQFPDLHSELNLSSLELGDSALYFCASSATGIPYGYTFGSGTRLTVV.

V usage is TRBV6-1 and J usage is TRBJ2-1, with D perhaps matching TRBD1 or TRBD2 (5 bases each). V lost 10 bases and J lost 2, with 15 bases in between. Germline loops: CDR1 MNHNS, CDR2 SASEGT. CDR3 length equals 14 residues. CDR3 nucleotide sequence: TGTGCCAACTCCGACCGGGACCCCTACAATGAGCAGTTCTTC. It is translated as CANSDRDPYNEQFF.

V is TRBV7-6 and J is TRBJ2-3; 10 bases are a match to TRBD2. Losses at the gene ends were 8 bases for V and 2 bases for J; bases not matched to a gene: 7. This CDR3 region has 15 residues. Germline loops: CDR1 SGHVS, CDR2 FNYEAQ. The CDR3 sequence: CASQTSGALTDTQYF. The CDR3 DNA reads TGTGCCAGCCAAACTAGCGGGGCGCTCACAGATACGCAGTATTTT.

The genes are TRBV7-9 and TRBJ1-5; 7 nucleotides agree with TRBD1. CDR3 length: 14 amino acids. V shed 7 bases and J 5 bases; nucleotides not matched to a gene: 8. Germline V gives CDR1 SEHNR, CDR2 FQNEAQ (reference sequence). The CDR3 protein is CASTIDRVDQPQHF. CDR3 sequence (DNA): TGTGCCAGCACCATCGACAGGGTGGATCAGCCCCAGCATTTT.

The chain employs TRBV19 and TRBJ2-7; tentatively, D is TRBD2 (6 bases). Germline V gene data show CDR1 as LNHDA and CDR2 as SQIVND (reference sequence). This CDR3 is built from 15 residues. Trimming took 1 base from V and 3 from J, leaving 13 bases between them. The CDR3 sequence: CASSIASGAGYEQYF. The CDR3, as DNA: TGTGCCAGTAGTATAGCTTCGGGAGCCGGCTACGAGCAGTACTTC.

The chain carries TRBV14 and TRBJ2-2, with D possibly matching TRBD2 (6 bases). This CDR3 spans 13 amino acids. With 1 base removed from V and 9 bases from J, the gap between germline ends came to 9 bases. The germline CDR1 and CDR2 sequences are SGHDN and FVKESK. The CDR3 region is CASSQAGSWELFF. The CDR3 DNA follows: TGTGCCAGCAGCCAAGCCGGGAGCTGGGAGCTGTTTTTT. Based on the CDR3 plus reference TRBV14 and TRBJ2-2, the full variable domain is EAGVTQFPSHSVIEKGQTVTLRCDPISGHDNLYWYRRVMGKEIKFLLHFVKESKQDESGMPNNRFLAERTGGTYSTLKVQPAELEDSGVYFCASSQAGSWELFFGEGSRLTVL.

This clone was recorded once. The chain has TRBV23-1 and TRBJ1-5; TRBD1 might be the D (5 bases). TRBV23-1 is an ORF, and what it does is uncertain. V shed 0 bases and J shed 3 bases, with 18 bases lying between them. The CDR3 covers 18 residues. The CDR3 sequence is CASSQSWGPGKSNQPQHF. In DNA, the CDR3 is TGCGCCAGCAGTCAATCTTGGGGCCCGGGGAAATCCAATCAGCCCCAGCATTTT.

The chain employs TRBV6-5 and TRBJ1-2; D gene uncertain. The germline V and J ends were trimmed by 7 bases and 6 bases, with 9 bases remaining between them. CDR1 MNHEY and CDR2 SVGAGI come from the germline V gene. The CDR3 is made up of 11 amino acids. The CDR3 DNA is TGTGCCAGCACCGGGCCGGATGGCTACACCTTC. Translating it yields CASTGPDGYTF.

The rearrangement links TRBV1 to TRBJ2-7; TRBD2, the table's D call, was not compared with the DNA. TRBV1 is described as a pseudogene. This CDR3 is 15 amino acids long. The CDR3 sequence is CTSSRPVTEPYEQYF. CDR3 bases: TGCACCAGCAGCCGCCCCGTCACCGAGCCTTACGAGCAGTACTTC.

V gene TRBV27 combines with J gene TRBJ1-2; 7 nucleotides match TRBD1. The length of the CDR3 is 15 residues. The junction had 11 bases not matched to a gene; V was cut back by 6 bases and J by 4 bases. Germline V CDR1 and CDR2: MNHEY, SMNVEV (reference sequence). CDR3 protein: CASRPPTGAAYGYTF. As DNA, the CDR3 is TGTGCCAGCAGACCCCCTACAGGGGCTGCCTATGGCTACACCTTC.

As DNA, the CDR3 is TGCGCCAGCAGTCAATCTAAGCGGGGAGGGCAGCCCCAGCATTTT. This encodes CASSQSKRGGQPQHF. The chain uses TRBV23-1 and TRBJ1-5; D is undetermined. TRBV23-1 is an ORF, and what it does is uncertain. This CDR3 has 15 amino acids. V shed 0 bases and J shed 7 bases, with 13 bases lying between them.

CDR3 amino acids: CASSEGVFEQFF. CDR3 nucleotides: TGTGCCAGCAGTGAAGGAGTCTTTGAGCAGTTCTTC. The V and J genes are TRBV6-1 and TRBJ2-1, with D hard to call. The V and J ends lost 1 base and 9 bases respectively, with 7 bases between them. Germline V gene data show CDR1 as MNHNS and CDR2 as SASEGT. The CDR3 runs to 12 residues.

This chain connects TRBV15 to TRBJ2-3; D gene ambiguous. Germline CDR1 LNHNV, CDR2 YYDKDF (reference sequence). The CDR3 totals 16 residues. The V and J ends lost 0 bases and 4 bases respectively, with 14 bases between them. The CDR3 DNA follows: TGTGCCACCAGCAGAGAAAGGGTGGCAGTAGCAGATACGCAGTATTTT. Protein sequence: CATSRERVAVADTQYF.

The chain carries TRBV10-2 and TRBJ2-5; TRBD2 agrees at 7 bases. The CDR3 has 14 residues. Germline-derived CDR1 and CDR2 are WSHSY and SAAADI. V shed 4 bases, J shed 2 bases, and the junction held 4 bases outside the gene matches. The CDR3 bases are TGCGCCAGCAGTGCGCTAGCGGAGCAAGAGACCCAGTACTTC. Its translation: CASSALAEQETQYF.

This chain uses TRBV6-6 with TRBJ2-7, with D possibly matching TRBD1 (5 bases). The CDR3 is made up of 13 amino acids. Germline loops: CDR1 MNHNY, CDR2 SVGAGI (reference sequence). V was cut by 8 bases and J by 2 bases, with 13 bases left in between. CDR3 coding DNA: TGTGCCAGCTCATCCCAGGACACCTACGAGCAGTACTTC. Its translation is CASSSQDTYEQYF.

V and J are TRBV7-8 and TRBJ2-5; D possibly corresponds to TRBD1 (7 bases). The end of the DNA aligns better with TRBJ2-7, so the J call may be wrong. Germline V gene data show CDR1 as SGHVS and CDR2 as FQNEAQ. The CDR3 totals 16 residues. The CDR3 region has the DNA TGTGCCAGCAGCTTAGAGGCAGGGGGGAGCTCCTACGAGCAGTACTTC. Encoded protein: CASSLEAGGSSYEQYF.

This clone was observed a handful of times. The V and J genes are TRBV9 and TRBJ2-7; D remains ambiguous. Trimming left V 0 bases short and J 3 bases short, with 7 bases between. The CDR3 is 13 amino acids. The germline V gene has CDR1 SGDLS and CDR2 YYNGEE. The CDR3 bases are TGTGCCAGCAGCGTAGGGGAAGTCTACGAGCAGTACTTC. Translating gives CASSVGEVYEQYF.

As to this clone: Other DNA sequences in the same sample also yield this CDR3. The chain uses TRBV19 and TRBJ1-1; D not certain. Trimming took 9 bases from V and 0 from J, leaving 8 bases between them. The CDR3 totals 12 residues. CDR1 LNHDA and CDR2 SQIVND come from the germline V gene (reference sequence). The CDR3 DNA reads TGTGCCAGCTCGCTCATGAACACTGAAGCTTTCTTT. Protein sequence: CASSLMNTEAFF.

The chain has TRBV4-1 and TRBJ1-5; 9 bases agree with TRBD1. This CDR3 has 16 amino acids. The germline V gene has CDR1 MGHRA and CDR2 YSYEKL. Trimming removed 2 bases from V and 0 bases from J; junction bases left unmatched: 2. The CDR3 DNA reads as TGCGCCAGCAGCCAAATGGGACAGGGTAGCAATCAGCCCCAGCATTTT. Amino acids: CASSQMGQGSNQPQHF.

The chain recombines TRBV7-9 with TRBJ1-4; no definite D call. CDR3 length equals 14 residues. Per the germline V gene, CDR1 is SEHNR and CDR2 is FQNEAQ (reference sequence). The V and J ends lost 2 bases and 8 bases respectively, with 12 bases between them. Here the CDR3 DNA reads TGTGCCAGCAGCTTAAACAGTGACCCGGAAAAACTGTTTTTT. As protein: CASSLNSDPEKLFF.

CDR3 DNA: TGTGCCAGCAGCTCGGGACAGTCGAGCACTGAAGCTTTCTTT. Protein sequence: CASSSGQSSTEAFF. V usage is TRBV7-9 and J usage is TRBJ1-1; 7 bases fit TRBD1. The CDR3 is made up of 14 amino acids. CDR1 SEHNR and CDR2 FQNEAQ come from the germline V gene (reference sequence). V lost 4 bases, J lost 4 bases, and 6 bases stayed unmatched.

V gene TRBV11-1 combines with J gene TRBJ1-2, with 7 bases fitting TRBD1. J was trimmed by 4 bases and V by 5 bases; bases with no gene match: 4. CDR1 and CDR2 from the germline V gene are SGHAT and FQDESV (reference sequence). The CDR3 covers 13 residues. The CDR3 coding sequence is TGTGCCAGCAGCACCGGGACAGCCTATGGCTACACCTTC. This sequence encodes CASSTGTAYGYTF.

This rearrangement joins TRBV18 to TRBJ2-1; 7 bases are a match to TRBD2. CDR3 size: 12 residues. Germline-derived CDR1 and CDR2 are KGHSH and LQKENI. V lost 0 bases and J lost 15; bases outside the gene matches: 5. The CDR3 region is CASSPPGRESFF. In DNA form, the CDR3 reads TGTGCCAGCTCACCACCGGGGAGGGAGTCGTTCTTC.

The V call is TRBV11-3, the J call TRBJ2-7, with 7 bases that match TRBD1. V was clipped by 5 bases and J by 5 bases; unmatched bases: 3. The CDR3 loop spans 12 amino acids. Germline CDR1 is SGHNT and CDR2 is YENEEA. The CDR3 region is CASSPGGDEQYF. CDR3 nucleotides: TGTGCCAGCAGCCCAGGGGGAGACGAGCAGTACTTC.